This passage covers 17 T cell receptor beta chains from one sample sequenced in a study of OX40 agonist ivuxolimab in advanced cancers. The protocol was immunoSEQ multiplex PCR, while the TCRdb copy is restricted to in-frame clones and leaves out a portion. Among over 95,000 clones listed, over 75% were seen once. This sample comprised CD4+ or CD8+ T cells sorted from blood, obtained in a trial of the OX40 agonist ivuxolimab. These receptors were taken from an adult with an advanced solid tumor such as melanoma, head and neck, liver or kidney cancer.

The chain uses TRBV9 and TRBJ2-1; 12 positions match TRBD2. Germline assignment: CDR1 SGDLS and CDR2 YYNGEE. The CDR3 has 17 amino acids. V shed 4 bases and J 4 bases; nucleotides not matched to a gene: 9. The CDR3 spells CASSKTSGREAYNEQFF. CDR3 bases: TGTGCCAGCAGCAAGACTAGCGGGAGAGAAGCGTACAATGAGCAGTTCTTC.

The V gene is TRBV6-1, the J gene TRBJ2-7; D is unclear. The length of the CDR3 is 13 residues. CDR1 and CDR2 from the germline V gene are MNHNS and SASEGT. Trimming took 5 bases from V and 2 from J, leaving 10 bases between them. CDR3 coding DNA: TGTGCCAGCAGTATCCGGGTGACCTACGAGCAGTACTTC. It specifies CASSIRVTYEQYF.

The chain's CDR3 is CASSLREQPQHF. The CDR3 bases are TGTGCCAGCAGTTTACGTGAACAGCCCCAGCATTTT. This chain uses TRBV28 with TRBJ1-5; D not resolved. Germline CDR1 is MDHEN and CDR2 is SYDVKM. Trimming stripped 2 bases from V and 7 bases from J, with 6 bases between. The CDR3 extends over 12 amino acids.

The gene calls are TRBV5-8 and TRBJ2-1; D tentatively reads TRBD1 or TRBD2 (7 bases each). Germline loops: CDR1 SGHTS, CDR2 YDEGEE. V lost 4 bases and J 0 bases, leaving 23 bases between the germline ends. The CDR3 consists of 19 residues. The CDR3 protein is CASSKTGLAGVSSYNEQFF. In nucleotides, the CDR3 is TGTGCCAGCAGCAAGACAGGGCTGGCGGGGGTCAGCTCCTACAATGAGCAGTTCTTC.

The chain joins TRBV5-6 to TRBJ1-4; unclear D gene. This CDR3 region has 15 residues. V lost 4 bases and J 2 bases, leaving 12 bases between the germline ends. In germline, CDR1 is SGHDT, CDR2 YYEEEE. CDR3 sequence reads: CASSEVGSTNEKLFF. CDR3 coding DNA: TGTGCCAGCAGCGAGGTGGGTTCGACTAATGAAAAACTGTTTTTT.

The J gene is TRBJ2-1, the V gene TRBV6-1; 11 positions match TRBD2. The CDR3 consists of 18 residues. V lost 4 bases, J lost 8 bases, and 16 bases stayed unmatched. The germline V gene encodes CDR1 MNHNS and CDR2 SASEGT. CDR3 in DNA: TGTGCCAGCAGTGGACCACAGGGGTTGGTAGCGGGAGGGTATGAGCAGTTCTTC. Protein sequence: CASSGPQGLVAGGYEQFF.

The genes are TRBV5-1 and TRBJ2-1, with TRBD2 matching over 10 bases. J lost 8 bases, V lost 4 bases, and 15 bases had no gene match. The V gene's germline CDR1 is SGHRS and CDR2 YFSETQ. This CDR3 spans 17 amino acids. The CDR3 here is CASSAQWTSGSMDEQFF. CDR3 coding DNA: TGCGCCAGCAGCGCACAATGGACTAGCGGCTCTATGGATGAGCAGTTCTTC. The entire variable domain, with the rest obtained from reference TRBV5-1 and TRBJ2-1, is as follows: KAGVTQTPRYLIKTRGQQVTLSCSPISGHRSVSWYQQTPGQGLQFLFEYFSETQRNKGNFPGRFSGRQFSNSRSEMNVSTLELGDSALYLCASSAQWTSGSMDEQFFGPGTRLTVL.

This clone was seen a single time. Its ends do not fully match the called genes, so a read error is possible. The rearrangement links TRBV9 to TRBJ2-7; tentatively, D is TRBD1 (6 bases). There are 15 residues in the CDR3. Germline loops: CDR1 SGDLS, CDR2 YYNGEE. In nucleotides, the CDR3 is TGTGCCAGCAGCGTAGCTGGGGACAAATCCTCCGAGCAGTACTTC. Its translation is CASSVAGDKSSEQYF.

The genes are TRBV5-1 and TRBJ2-2; TRBD2 matches at 9 bases. CDR3 length: 15 residues. CDR1 and CDR2 (germline): SGHRS, YFSETQ. J was trimmed by 2 bases and V by 3 bases; bases with no gene match: 2. CDR3: CASSYSGGNTGELFF. CDR3 sequence (DNA): TGCGCCAGCAGCTATAGCGGGGGAAACACCGGGGAGCTGTTTTTT.

The V and J genes are TRBV28 and TRBJ1-1; D may be TRBD1 (6 bases). Germline V gene data show CDR1 as MDHEN and CDR2 as SYDVKM. Deletions cut 8 bases from V and 0 bases from J, with 22 bases between. CDR3 length equals 17 residues. Written as DNA, the CDR3 is TGTGCCAGCCCCCCTCCCCTAGACAGGAGCCTGAACACTGAAGCTTTCTTT. The encoded protein is CASPPPLDRSLNTEAFF. Supplemented by reference TRBV28 and TRBJ1-1, the full variable domain reads DVKVTQSSRYLVKRTGEKVFLECVQDMDHENMFWYRQDPGLGLRLIYFSYDVKMKEKGDIPEGYSVSREKKERFSLILESASTNQTSMYLCASPPPLDRSLNTEAFFGQGTRLTVV.

The chain is built from TRBV14 and TRBJ2-5, with D maybe TRBD1 (6 bases). The CDR3 contains 17 residues. V was clipped by 4 bases and J by 4 bases, with 22 bases between them. CDR1 and CDR2 from the germline V gene are SGHDN and FVKESK. In nucleotides, the CDR3 is TGTGCCAGCAGCCGGGGCGTCCCTCGGGACATAAGAGAGACCCAGTACTTC. This encodes CASSRGVPRDIRETQYF.

The genes are TRBV14 and TRBJ2-1; no reliable D call. V lost 1 base and J lost 2, with 9 bases in between. Germline V gene sequence: CDR1 SGHDN, CDR2 FVKESK. This CDR3 comprises 15 residues. The CDR3 reads CASSQVGGAYNEQFF. The CDR3 nucleotides read TGTGCCAGCAGCCAAGTGGGCGGAGCCTACAATGAGCAGTTCTTC. Filled out from reference TRBV14 and TRBJ2-1, the complete variable domain reads EAGVTQFPSHSVIEKGQTVTLRCDPISGHDNLYWYRRVMGKEIKFLLHFVKESKQDESGMPNNRFLAERTGGTYSTLKVQPAELEDSGVYFCASSQVGGAYNEQFFGPGTRLTVL.

The chain links TRBV28 to TRBJ2-7; 9 bases fit TRBD2. Germline V CDR1 and CDR2: MDHEN, SYDVKM. Trimming removed 7 bases from V and 3 bases from J; junction bases left unmatched: 1. The CDR3 runs to 12 residues. CDR3 sequence: CASTSGNYEQYF. The CDR3 nucleotides read TGTGCCAGCACTAGCGGGAACTACGAGCAGTACTTC.

The CDR3 region is CASSYPGHHLNNEQFF. DNA of the CDR3: TGTGCCAGCAGTTATCCGGGCCACCACCTTAACAATGAGCAGTTCTTC. The chain links TRBV7-2 to TRBJ2-1, with no clear D. V was clipped by 6 bases and J by 5 bases, with 20 bases between them. The germline CDR1 and CDR2 sequences are SGHTA and FQGNSA. The length of the CDR3 is 16 residues.

This chain joins TRBV14 and TRBJ2-5; D is unresolved. The CDR3 contains 14 residues. The germline gives CDR1 SGHDN, CDR2 FVKESK. With 3 bases removed from V and 3 bases from J, the gap between germline ends came to 11 bases. The CDR3 loop is CASSHVPKEETQYF. CDR3 DNA: TGTGCCAGCAGCCACGTACCCAAGGAAGAGACCCAGTACTTC.

The V call is TRBV11-1, the J call TRBJ2-1; D is perhaps TRBD1 or TRBD2 (5 bases each). V gave up 5 bases and J gave up 3 bases, with 14 bases separating them. The CDR3 length is 15 residues. Germline CDR1 SGHAT, CDR2 FQDESV (reference sequence). This CDR3 is CASSHGTENYNEQFF. In DNA, the CDR3 is TGTGCCAGCAGCCACGGGACGGAGAACTACAATGAGCAGTTCTTC.

This clone is a singleton in its sample. V gene TRBV25-1 combines with J gene TRBJ2-7; TRBD2 matches 9 bases. The germline V gene has CDR1 MGHDK and CDR2 SYGVNS. This CDR3 comprises 13 residues. With 5 bases clipped from V and 6 bases from J, the junction kept 5 bases outside the gene matches. CDR3 amino acids: CASSPAGGGEQYF. In DNA form, the CDR3 reads TGTGCCAGCAGTCCAGCGGGAGGCGGCGAGCAGTACTTC.